The present TCR beta chain was sequenced within a study of esophageal squamous cell carcinoma under preoperative chemotherapy (dated by TCRdb to between 2017 and 2018). In the study overall: Both tumor-infiltrating lymphocytes and peripheral blood T cells had their TCR repertoires profiled in the study. The cohort comprised a few patients with primary esophageal squamous cell carcinoma. The study assessed how paclitaxel-nedaplatin chemotherapy affected T-cell receptor repertoires in patients with esophageal squamous cell carcinoma. Repertoires from samples collected before paclitaxel-nedaplatin therapy were compared with repertoires from samples collected after the therapy.

Taken with the paper, the label for time point translates to: after preoperative PTX-NDP chemotherapy. Before surgery, patients were given paclitaxel-nedaplatin as preoperative chemotherapy. Library prep was done by PCR. Sequenced using a HiSeq X Ten. TCR repertoires were characterized by high-throughput sequencing. TCRdb reworked the public reads: Q25 trimming with fastp, MiXCR clone assembly, productive beta chains retained. Every distinct CDR3 protein forms one entry, paired with its most common genes and DNA. The sample has roughly 10,000 distinct CDR3 sequences on record, around 48% of them singletons. Of the sample, approximately 15% is held by the ten largest clones. What the work shows at the level of the full study, not this receptor alone: After chemotherapy, TCR diversity rose significantly in peripheral T cells, but this increase was not seen in tumor-infiltrating lymphocytes. Clonotype frequencies shifted immediately and substantially under paclitaxel-nedaplatin therapy, and abundant clones were more likely to contract than to amplify. Only 4 or 5 patients with esophageal squamous cell carcinoma were analyzed, making for a small cohort. Rather than arising solely from local clonal changes, post-treatment tumor-infiltrating lymphocytes appeared to come partly from peripheral T cells that migrated into the tumor.

From a lookup of the germline V gene, CDR1 and CDR2 are MNHNS and SASEGT. The CDR3 runs 13 amino acids, cysteine and phenylalanine included. Only the CDR3 portion is preserved as DNA: 39 bases, with reading frame beginning at the first base. V is clipped by 6 bases and J by 9 bases, and the sequence between their germline boundaries is 15 bases long. This clonotype is labeled medium-sized (0.01 to 0.1%). Its target antigen remains unknown. Base qualities are not provided; no much larger clone lies one nucleotide away. The chain is assembled from TRBV6-1 and TRBJ2-1, with the D assignment possibly TRBD1 or TRBD2, given 5 matching bases for each. This material was acquired from a patient given preoperative chemotherapy. The receptor was isolated from a human donor with esophageal squamous cell carcinoma. The donor label of this sample is uncertain. The DNA sequence is TGTGCCAGCAGAAGGGACGGCTGGGGTGAGCAGTTCTTC. This codes for CASRRDGWGEQFF.